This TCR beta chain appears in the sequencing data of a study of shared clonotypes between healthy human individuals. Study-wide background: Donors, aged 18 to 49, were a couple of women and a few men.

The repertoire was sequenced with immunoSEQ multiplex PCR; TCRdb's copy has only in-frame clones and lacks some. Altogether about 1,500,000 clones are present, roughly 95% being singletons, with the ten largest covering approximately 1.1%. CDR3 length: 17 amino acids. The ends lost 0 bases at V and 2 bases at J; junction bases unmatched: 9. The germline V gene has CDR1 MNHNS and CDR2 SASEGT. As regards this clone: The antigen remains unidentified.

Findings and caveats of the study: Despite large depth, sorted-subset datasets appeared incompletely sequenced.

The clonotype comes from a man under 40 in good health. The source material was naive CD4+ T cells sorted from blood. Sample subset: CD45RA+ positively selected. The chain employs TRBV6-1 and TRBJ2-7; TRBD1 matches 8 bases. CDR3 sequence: CASSEAGLRTGPYEQYF. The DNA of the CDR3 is TGTGCCAGCAGTGAAGCGGGGTTGAGGACAGGGCCCTACGAGCAGTACTTC.